The clone carrying this T cell receptor (beta chain) was picked up a small number of times. The antigen is undetermined. The data derive from a study of T cells after yellow fever vaccination. Study-wide points: A small proportion of clonotypes was detected in both the CD4 and CD8 compartments. Abundant clonotypes from the bulk population could have been carried over as contaminants into FACS-sorted repertoires.

MiXCR was run by TCRdb on the 5' RACE reads, yielding one entry per CDR3 protein. The sample includes over 250,000 distinct CDR3 sequences, 4.1% seen only once; the top ten take about 26%. Germline V lookup: CDR1 SGHTA, CDR2 FQGNSA. Trimming took off 1 base at V and 5 bases at J, with 15 bases between the two ends. CDR3 size: 16 residues. The chain is built from TRBV7-2 and TRBJ1-5; D is unresolved. The input for sequencing was PBMCs, taken 5 days after the yellow fever booster vaccination. This clonotype originated in a young man who received the YFV17D yellow fever vaccine. The CDR3 nucleotides read TGTGCCAGCAGCTTAGAGGCGGGTGCCTCCGATCAGCCCCAGCATTTT. Its translation: CASSLEAGASDQPQHF.